This TCR beta chain was retrieved from a study of blood T cells in healthy people across ages. CDR3 length: 15 residues. The ends lost 3 bases at V and 6 bases at J; junction bases unmatched: 7. Alongside a J-beta primer mix, a sample-barcoded 5' primer served in a second PCR lasting about 6 to 12 cycles. One entry per CDR3 protein, called by TCRdb with MiXCR from the 5' RACE reads. The sample consists of hundreds of thousands of distinct CDR3 sequences, roughly 50% of them appearing once. This receptor was taken from an elderly man in good health. The specimen was blood. V is TRBV12-3 or TRBV12-4 and J is TRBJ2-1, with TRBD2 identical over 8 bases. The CDR3 region has the DNA TGTGCCAGCAGTTTGGGCGGGAGGAGGATCAATGAGCAGTTCTTC. Protein: CASSLGGRRINEQFF.